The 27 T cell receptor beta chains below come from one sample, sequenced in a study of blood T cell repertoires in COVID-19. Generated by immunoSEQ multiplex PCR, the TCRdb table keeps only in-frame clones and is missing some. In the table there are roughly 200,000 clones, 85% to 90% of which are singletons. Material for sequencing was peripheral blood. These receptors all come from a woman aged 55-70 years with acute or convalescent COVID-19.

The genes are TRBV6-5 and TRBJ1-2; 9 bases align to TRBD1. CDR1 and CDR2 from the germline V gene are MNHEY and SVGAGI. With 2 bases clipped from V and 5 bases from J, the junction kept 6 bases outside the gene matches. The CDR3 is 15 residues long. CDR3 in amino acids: CASSYRGTGHYGYTF. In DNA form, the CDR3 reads TGTGCCAGCAGTTACCGAGGGACAGGGCATTATGGCTACACCTTC.

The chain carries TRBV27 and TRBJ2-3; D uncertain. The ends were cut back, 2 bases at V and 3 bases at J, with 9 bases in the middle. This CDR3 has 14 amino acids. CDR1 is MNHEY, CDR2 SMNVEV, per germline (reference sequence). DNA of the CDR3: TGTGCCAGCAGTTTACTAACCCCTACAGATACGCAGTATTTT. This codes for CASSLLTPTDTQYF.

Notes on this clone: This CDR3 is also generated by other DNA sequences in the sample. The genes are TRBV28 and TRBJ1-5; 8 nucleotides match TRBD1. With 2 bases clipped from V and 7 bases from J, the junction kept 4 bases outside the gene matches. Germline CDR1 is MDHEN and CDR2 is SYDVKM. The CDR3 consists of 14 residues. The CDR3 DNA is TGTGCCAGCAGTTTAGGACAGGGAAGCCAGCCCCAGCATTTT. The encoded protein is CASSLGQGSQPQHF.

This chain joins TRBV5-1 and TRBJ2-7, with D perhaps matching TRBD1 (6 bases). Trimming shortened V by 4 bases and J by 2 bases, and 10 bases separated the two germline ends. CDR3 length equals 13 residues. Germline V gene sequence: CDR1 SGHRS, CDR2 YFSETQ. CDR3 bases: TGCGCCAGCAGCCGGGACACTCCCTACGAGCAGTACTTC. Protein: CASSRDTPYEQYF.

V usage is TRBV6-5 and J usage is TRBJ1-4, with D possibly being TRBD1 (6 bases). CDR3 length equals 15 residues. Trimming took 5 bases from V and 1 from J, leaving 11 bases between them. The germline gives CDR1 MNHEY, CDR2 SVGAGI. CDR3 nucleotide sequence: TGTGCCAGCAGTCTAACGACAGGAACTAATGAAAAACTGTTTTTT. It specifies CASSLTTGTNEKLFF.

This chain's CDR3 is CASRLAGASYNEQFF. CDR3 in DNA: TGTGCCAGCAGACTAGCGGGAGCCTCCTACAATGAGCAGTTCTTC. The V and J genes are TRBV28 and TRBJ2-1, with TRBD2 identical over 11 bases. CDR3 length equals 15 residues. Germline V gene sequence: CDR1 MDHEN, CDR2 SYDVKM. V was clipped by 6 bases and J by 0 bases; unmatched bases: 1.

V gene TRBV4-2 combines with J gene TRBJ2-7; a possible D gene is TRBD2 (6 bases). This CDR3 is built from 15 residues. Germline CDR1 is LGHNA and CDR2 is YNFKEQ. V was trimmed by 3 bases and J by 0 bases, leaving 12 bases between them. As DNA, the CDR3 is TGTGCCAGCAGCCAGATTAGCGGAATCTCCTACGAGCAGTACTTC. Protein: CASSQISGISYEQYF.

For the CDR3, the DNA is TGCGCCAGCAGTGCAGGGTTAAGGGTTCGACTCACAGATACGCAGTATTTT. It encodes CASSAGLRVRLTDTQYF. The chain is built from TRBV5-1 and TRBJ2-3; a possible D gene is TRBD1 (5 bases). Per the germline V gene, CDR1 is SGHRS and CDR2 is YFSETQ. CDR3 size: 17 residues. The V end was cut by 5 bases, the J end by 2 bases, with 21 bases between. Using reference TRBV5-1 and TRBJ2-3 for the parts outside the CDR3, the full variable domain is KAGVTQTPRYLIKTRGQQVTLSCSPISGHRSVSWYQQTPGQGLQFLFEYFSETQRNKGNFPGRFSGRQFSNSRSEMNVSTLELGDSALYLCASSAGLRVRLTDTQYFGPGTRLTVL.

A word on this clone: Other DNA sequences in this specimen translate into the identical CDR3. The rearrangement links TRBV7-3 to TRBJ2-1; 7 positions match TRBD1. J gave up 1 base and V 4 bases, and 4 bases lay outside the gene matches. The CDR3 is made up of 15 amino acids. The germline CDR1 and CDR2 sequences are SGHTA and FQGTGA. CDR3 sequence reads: CASSSDRASYNEQFF. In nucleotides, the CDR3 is TGTGCCAGCAGCTCTGACAGGGCGTCCTACAATGAGCAGTTCTTC. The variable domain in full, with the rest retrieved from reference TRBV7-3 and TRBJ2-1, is GAGVSQTPSNKVTEKGKYVELRCDPISGHTALYWYRQSLGQGPEFLIYFQGTGAADDSGLPNDRFFAVRPEGSVSTLKIQRTERGDSAVYLCASSSDRASYNEQFFGPGTRLTVL.

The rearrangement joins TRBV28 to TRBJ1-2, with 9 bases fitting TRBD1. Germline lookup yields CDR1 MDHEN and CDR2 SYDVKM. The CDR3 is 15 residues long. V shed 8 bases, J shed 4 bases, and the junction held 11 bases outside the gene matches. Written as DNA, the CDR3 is TGTGCCAGCTTTACTACAGGGGGCAAAATCTATGGCTACACCTTC. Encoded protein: CASFTTGGKIYGYTF.

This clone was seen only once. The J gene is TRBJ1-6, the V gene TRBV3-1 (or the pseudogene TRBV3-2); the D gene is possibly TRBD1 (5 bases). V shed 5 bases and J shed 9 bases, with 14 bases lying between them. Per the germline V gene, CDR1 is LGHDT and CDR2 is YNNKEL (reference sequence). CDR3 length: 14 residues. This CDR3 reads CASSFRGTGSPLHF. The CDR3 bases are TGTGCCAGCAGCTTCCGGGGGACGGGTTCACCCCTCCACTTT.

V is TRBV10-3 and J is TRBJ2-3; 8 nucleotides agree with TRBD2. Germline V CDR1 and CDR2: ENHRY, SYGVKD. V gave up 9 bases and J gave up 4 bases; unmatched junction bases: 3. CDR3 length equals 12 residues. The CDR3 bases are TGTGCCATAGCGGGAGTGGCAGATACGCAGTATTTT. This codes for CAIAGVADTQYF.

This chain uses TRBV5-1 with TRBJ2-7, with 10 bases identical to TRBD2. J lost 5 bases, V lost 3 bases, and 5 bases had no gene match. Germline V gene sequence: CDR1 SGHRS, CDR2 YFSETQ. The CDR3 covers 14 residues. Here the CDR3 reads CASSSSGSINEQYF. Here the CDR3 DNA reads TGCGCCAGCAGCTCTAGCGGGAGTATAAACGAGCAGTACTTC. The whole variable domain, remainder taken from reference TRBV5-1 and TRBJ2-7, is KAGVTQTPRYLIKTRGQQVTLSCSPISGHRSVSWYQQTPGQGLQFLFEYFSETQRNKGNFPGRFSGRQFSNSRSEMNVSTLELGDSALYLCASSSSGSINEQYFGPGTRLTVT.

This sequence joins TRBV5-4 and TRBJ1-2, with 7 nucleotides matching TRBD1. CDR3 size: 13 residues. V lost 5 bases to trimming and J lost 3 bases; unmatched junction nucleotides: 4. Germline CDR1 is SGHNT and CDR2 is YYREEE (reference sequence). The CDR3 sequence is CASRPGTDYGYTF. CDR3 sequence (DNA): TGTGCCAGCAGGCCCGGGACAGACTATGGCTACACCTTC.

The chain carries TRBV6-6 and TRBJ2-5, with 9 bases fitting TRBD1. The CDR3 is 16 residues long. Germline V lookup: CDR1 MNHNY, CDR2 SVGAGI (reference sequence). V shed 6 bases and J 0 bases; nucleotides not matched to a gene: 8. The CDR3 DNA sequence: TGTGCCAGCAGGGCCTCGGACAGGGGAAACCAAGAGACCCAGTACTTC. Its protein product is CASRASDRGNQETQYF.

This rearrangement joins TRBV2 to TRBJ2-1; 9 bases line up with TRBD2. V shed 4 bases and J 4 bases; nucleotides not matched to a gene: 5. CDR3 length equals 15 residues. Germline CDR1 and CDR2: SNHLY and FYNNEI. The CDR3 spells CASSGGLAKYNEQFF. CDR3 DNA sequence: TGTGCCAGCAGTGGGGGACTAGCTAAATACAATGAGCAGTTCTTC.

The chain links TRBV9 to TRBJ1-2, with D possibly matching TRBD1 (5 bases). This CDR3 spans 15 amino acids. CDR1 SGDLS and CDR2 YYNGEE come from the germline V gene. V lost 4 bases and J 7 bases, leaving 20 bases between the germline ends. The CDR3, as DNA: TGTGCCAGCAGCCTTTTGAGGGACTTCGCCTCTGGCTACACCTTC. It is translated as CASSLLRDFASGYTF.

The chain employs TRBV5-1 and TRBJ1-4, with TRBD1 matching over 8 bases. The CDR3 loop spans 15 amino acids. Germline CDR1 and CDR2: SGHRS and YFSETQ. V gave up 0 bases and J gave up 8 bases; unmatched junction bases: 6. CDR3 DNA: TGCGCCAGCAGCTTGGAGCAGGGGGCTAGAGAAAAACTGTTTTTT. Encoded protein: CASSLEQGAREKLFF.

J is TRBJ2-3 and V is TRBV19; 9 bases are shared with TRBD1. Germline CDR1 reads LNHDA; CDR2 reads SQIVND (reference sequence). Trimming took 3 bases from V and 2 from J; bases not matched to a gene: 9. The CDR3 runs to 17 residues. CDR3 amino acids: CASSIPPGTGFTDTQYF. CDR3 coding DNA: TGTGCCAGTAGTATCCCACCCGGGACAGGGTTCACAGATACGCAGTATTTT.

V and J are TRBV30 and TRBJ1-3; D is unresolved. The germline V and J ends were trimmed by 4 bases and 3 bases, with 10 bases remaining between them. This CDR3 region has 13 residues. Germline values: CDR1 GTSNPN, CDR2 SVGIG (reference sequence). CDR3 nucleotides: TGTGCCTGGAATACGAGGGTTGGAAACACCATATATTTT. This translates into CAWNTRVGNTIYF.

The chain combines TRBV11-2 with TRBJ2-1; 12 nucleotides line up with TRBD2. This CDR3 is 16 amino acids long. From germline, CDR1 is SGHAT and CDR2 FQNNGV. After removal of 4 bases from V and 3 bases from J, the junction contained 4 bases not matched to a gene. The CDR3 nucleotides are TGTGCCAGCAGCTCCCAGACTAGCGGGAGCTACAATGAGCAGTTCTTC. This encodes CASSSQTSGSYNEQFF.

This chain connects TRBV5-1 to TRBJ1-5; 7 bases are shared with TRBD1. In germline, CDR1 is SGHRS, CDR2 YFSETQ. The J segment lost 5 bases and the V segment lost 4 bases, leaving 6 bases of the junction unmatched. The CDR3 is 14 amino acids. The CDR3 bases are TGCGCCAGCAGCCTGCACAGGGGTGATCAGCCCCAGCATTTT. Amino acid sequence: CASSLHRGDQPQHF.

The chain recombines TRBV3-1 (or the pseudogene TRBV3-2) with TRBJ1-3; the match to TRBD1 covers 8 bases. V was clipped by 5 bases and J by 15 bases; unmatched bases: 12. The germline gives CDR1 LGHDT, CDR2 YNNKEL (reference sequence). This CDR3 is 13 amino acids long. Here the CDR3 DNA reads TGTGCCAGCAGCAAACCCGGGACAGGCTCGACATATTTT. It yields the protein CASSKPGTGSTYF.

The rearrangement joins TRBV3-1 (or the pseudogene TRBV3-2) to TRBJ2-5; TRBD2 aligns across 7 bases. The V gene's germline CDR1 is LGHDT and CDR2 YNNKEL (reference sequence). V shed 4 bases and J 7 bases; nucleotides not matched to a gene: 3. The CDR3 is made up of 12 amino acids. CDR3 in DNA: TGTGCCAGCAGCCTCGGGGAGGGGACCCAGTACTTC. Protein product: CASSLGEGTQYF.

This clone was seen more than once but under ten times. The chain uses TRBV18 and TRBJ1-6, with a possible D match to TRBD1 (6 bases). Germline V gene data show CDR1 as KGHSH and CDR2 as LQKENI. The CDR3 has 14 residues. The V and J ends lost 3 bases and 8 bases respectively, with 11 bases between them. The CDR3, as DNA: TGTGCCAGCTCACCTGAAGGGGGAGATTCACCCCTCCACTTT. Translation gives CASSPEGGDSPLHF.

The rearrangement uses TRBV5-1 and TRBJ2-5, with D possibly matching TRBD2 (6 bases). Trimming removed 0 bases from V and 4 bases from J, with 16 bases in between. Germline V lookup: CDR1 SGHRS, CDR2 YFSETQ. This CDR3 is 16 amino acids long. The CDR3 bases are TGCGCCAGCAGCTTGGATCCGGGAGTGGGAAGAGAGACCCAGTACTTC. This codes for CASSLDPGVGRETQYF.

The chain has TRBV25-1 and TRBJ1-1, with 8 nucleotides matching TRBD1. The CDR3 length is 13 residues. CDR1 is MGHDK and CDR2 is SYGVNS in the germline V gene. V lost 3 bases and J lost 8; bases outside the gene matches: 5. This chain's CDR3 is CASSEGRDREAFF. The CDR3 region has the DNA TGTGCCAGCAGTGAGGGCCGGGACAGGGAAGCTTTCTTT.